The table lists the clone carrying this TCR beta chain with many counts. Original handling: A classifier of distant metastasis in papillary thyroid cancer was built from CDR3 differences (across clinicopathological groups). TCRdb reassembled clones from the PCR reads with MiXCR. The V and J calls and clone size are TCRdb's, not the authors'. The sample holds roughly 72,000 clones, 18% seen once. These data come from a study of metastatic and nonmetastatic thyroid tumors. The CDR3 contains 12 residues. Germline V gene data show CDR1 as MNHNS and CDR2 as SASEGT. Trimming pared 3 bases from V and 6 bases from J, leaving 8 bases between. Treatment of any kind had been given to no patient before thyroid surgery.

The sample consisted of blood. This chain joins TRBV6-1 and TRBJ1-2, with D perhaps TRBD1 (6 bases). This TCR came from a female donor with papillary thyroid cancer or a benign thyroid nodule (not recorded which). Some clones in this sample may be carry-over from other donors' samples. In DNA, the CDR3 is TGTGCCAGCAGTGAGAGGGACAATGGCTACACCTTC. Its protein product is CASSERDNGYTF.